This entry lists 9 T cell receptor beta chains sequenced from one sample in a study of T cells in Graves' hyperthyroidism and ophthalmopathy. Amplification yielded TCR beta CDR3 regions, with RNA transcripts as the source. HTBI primers were employed in a first-round RT-PCR of the TCR CDR3. TCRdb reprocessed the multiplex PCR reads via MiXCR and lists one record per CDR3 protein. The repertoire has 750,000 to 900,000 distinct CDR3 sequences, roughly 37% of them found once; the top ten carry roughly 8.3%. The sequencing input was blood. These receptors originate from a man younger than 30 with Graves' hyperthyroidism.

The chain is built from TRBV11-2 and TRBJ1-5; TRBD1 might be the D (5 bases). V was shortened by 5 bases and J by 4 bases, with 15 bases between the two germline ends. Germline values: CDR1 SGHAT, CDR2 FQNNGV. The CDR3 runs to 15 residues. In nucleotides, the CDR3 is TGTGCCAGCAGCCCCGGTGGACACTATAATCAGCCCCAGCATTTT. It encodes CASSPGGHYNQPQHF. The whole variable domain, filled in from reference TRBV11-2 and TRBJ1-5, reads EAGVAQSPRYKIIEKRQSVAFWCNPISGHATLYWYQQILGQGPKLLIQFQNNGVVDDSQLPKDRFSAERLKGVDSTLKIQPAKLEDSAVYLCASSPGGHYNQPQHFGDGTRLSIL.

On this clonotype: This may stem from a read error, because a much larger clone lies one nucleotide away. The rearrangement links TRBV19 to TRBJ1-5, with 9 bases that match TRBD1. CDR1 and CDR2 (germline): LNHDA, SQIVND (reference sequence). The V segment lost 10 bases and the J segment 5 bases; nucleotides outside the gene matches: 12. The CDR3 runs to 15 residues. The CDR3 DNA reads TGTGCCACATCACCGGGACAGGGCCTCGATCAGCCCCAGCATTTT. This sequence encodes CATSPGQGLDQPQHF.

The CDR3 bases are TGCGCCAGCGAACTGGAAGGTGGGGTGGAGACCCAGTACTTC. Translating it yields CASELEGGVETQYF. This rearrangement joins TRBV5-1 to TRBJ2-5; D is undetermined. The CDR3 length is 14 residues. The germline V and J ends were trimmed by 7 bases and 5 bases, with 18 bases remaining between them. CDR1 and CDR2 (germline): SGHRS, YFSETQ.

This sequence joins TRBV29-1 and TRBJ2-5, with TRBD1 identical over 8 bases. Germline V gives CDR1 SQVTM, CDR2 ANQGSEA. The CDR3 runs 16 residues. With V trimmed by 3 bases and J by 9 bases, 18 bases remained unmatched. CDR3 DNA sequence: TGCAGCGTTGAGGGGAGGCCAGGGGGCGCTTGGGAGGCCCAGTACTTC. Its protein is CSVEGRPGGAWEAQYF. Looking up the rest from reference TRBV29-1 and TRBJ2-5 gives the full variable domain: SAVISQKPSRDICQRGTSLTIQCQVDSQVTMMFWYRQQPGQSLTLIATANQGSEATYESGFVIDKFPISRPNLTFSTLTVSNMSPEDSSIYLCSVEGRPGGAWEAQYFGPGTRLLVL.

The chain recombines TRBV7-2 with TRBJ1-5; no reliable D call. The germline V gene encodes CDR1 SGHTA and CDR2 FQGNSA. This CDR3 has 15 residues. V lost 1 base to trimming and J lost 6 bases, with 13 bases between them. CDR3 nucleotide sequence: TGTGCCAGCAGCTTAGGCGCGGTTCCAGGTCAGCCCCAGCATTTT. It codes for CASSLGAVPGQPQHF.

This clonotype was counted ten times or more. The CDR3 DNA reads as TGTGCCGCTAAGGGACAGTTAATCGAGCAGTACTTC. It codes for CAAKGQLIEQYF. The chain is built from TRBV2 and TRBJ2-7, with TRBD1 matching over 7 bases. Germline CDR1 and CDR2: SNHLY and FYNNEI. Trimming took 11 bases from V and 6 from J; bases not matched to a gene: 10. The CDR3 loop spans 12 amino acids. The whole variable domain, filled in from reference TRBV2 and TRBJ2-7, reads EPEVTQTPSHQVTQMGQEVILRCVPISNHLYFYWYRQILGQKVEFLVSFYNNEISEKSEIFDDQFSVERPDGSNFTLKIRSTKLEDSAMYFCAAKGQLIEQYFGPGTRLTVT.

This clonotype was recorded once. V and J are TRBV27 and TRBJ2-7; possibly TRBD2 for D (6 bases). V shed 6 bases and J shed 5 bases, with 14 bases lying between them. Germline CDR1 and CDR2: MNHEY and SMNVEV (reference sequence). This CDR3 region has 13 residues. The CDR3 sequence is CASSTMEGDEQYF. The DNA for the CDR3 is TGTGCCAGCAGCACAATGGAGGGCGACGAGCAGTACTTC.

At least ten counts were recorded for this clonotype. The rearrangement joins TRBV19 to TRBJ2-5; 12 bases are shared with TRBD2. J lost 3 bases, V lost 6 bases, and 2 bases had no gene match. The CDR3 contains 14 residues. CDR1 LNHDA and CDR2 SQIVND come from the germline V gene (reference sequence). The CDR3 DNA is TGTGCCAGTAGGACTAGCGGGAGAGAAGAGACCCAGTACTTC. Translating gives CASRTSGREETQYF.

The chain joins TRBV9 to TRBJ2-5; TRBD2 agrees at 10 bases. CDR1 is SGDLS and CDR2 is YYNGEE in the germline V gene. The J segment lost 6 bases and the V segment lost 0 bases, leaving 8 bases of the junction unmatched. This CDR3 has 16 residues. The CDR3 sequence is CASSVGSGGAEQTQYF. The CDR3 DNA follows: TGTGCCAGCAGCGTAGGCAGCGGGGGGGCCGAACAGACCCAGTACTTC.